These T cell receptor beta chains were read from a single sample in a study of blood T cell repertoires in COVID-19. TCRdb keeps only in-frame clones here, not all; method: immunoSEQ multiplex PCR. The table includes 250,000 to 300,000 clones, around 90% detected once. Sequencing was carried out using peripheral blood. The source is a middle-aged man with acute or convalescent COVID-19. The CDR3 runs from the conserved cysteine through the conserved F or W. The order of the fields is J gene, clone size, D gene, V gene, CDR3 DNA, CDR3 protein. A D gene is named only where the DNA matches it firmly. Clone size is given for some rows only: seen once, a few or many times, or a class if the clone is expanded.

j_call: TRBJ1-6; clone_size: -; d_call: -; v_call: TRBV18; cdr3_nt: TGTGCCAGCTCACCAGGGGGGGAATCACCCCTCCACTTT; cdr3_aa: CASSPGGESPLHF
j_call: TRBJ1-2; clone_size: once; d_call: TRBD1; v_call: TRBV4-2; cdr3_nt: TGTGCCAGCAGCCAGGACAGGGGAGGTAGTGGCTACACCTTC; cdr3_aa: CASSQDRGGSGYTF
j_call: TRBJ1-2; clone_size: -; d_call: -; v_call: TRBV7-9; cdr3_nt: TGTGCCAGCAGCTTGCCGAGGTATGGCTACACCTTC; cdr3_aa: CASSLPRYGYTF
j_call: TRBJ2-7; clone_size: -; d_call: TRBD1; v_call: TRBV5-6; cdr3_nt: TGTGCCAGCAGCTCTGACAGGGACGGGTACGAGCAGTACTTC; cdr3_aa: CASSSDRDGYEQYF
j_call: TRBJ2-1; clone_size: -; d_call: -; v_call: TRBV10-1; cdr3_nt: TGCGCCAGCCGAGGAGCTGGCGATGAGCAGTTCTTC; cdr3_aa: CASRGAGDEQFF
j_call: TRBJ2-7; clone_size: -; d_call: TRBD1; v_call: TRBV18; cdr3_nt: TGTGCCAGCTCACCTTCGACGGGACAGGGTCTCGAGCAGTACTTC; cdr3_aa: CASSPSTGQGLEQYF
j_call: TRBJ2-1; clone_size: -; d_call: TRBD2; v_call: TRBV5-5; cdr3_nt: TGTGCCAGCAGCTTGTCGGCTTTAGCGGGGTCCTACAATGAGCAGTTCTTC; cdr3_aa: CASSLSALAGSYNEQFF
j_call: TRBJ2-3; clone_size: -; d_call: -; v_call: TRBV7-9; cdr3_nt: TGTGCCAGCAGACCTCCGGAGAATTATACGCAGTATTTT; cdr3_aa: CASRPPENYTQYF
j_call: TRBJ2-7; clone_size: -; d_call: -; v_call: TRBV2; cdr3_nt: TGTGCCAGCAGTGGAAGGCAGGCCCGCTCCTACGAGCAGTACTTC; cdr3_aa: CASSGRQARSYEQYF
j_call: TRBJ1-2; clone_size: once; d_call: -; v_call: TRBV6-5; cdr3_nt: TGTGCCAGCAGTATTGAAGGGACTAGGGGCTACACCTTC; cdr3_aa: CASSIEGTRGYTF
j_call: TRBJ2-1; clone_size: -; d_call: TRBD1; v_call: TRBV19; cdr3_nt: TGTGCCAGTAGTATTCGGGACAGGGGTTTCAATGAGCAGTTCTTC; cdr3_aa: CASSIRDRGFNEQFF
j_call: TRBJ1-4; clone_size: -; d_call: -; v_call: TRBV5-1; cdr3_nt: TGCGCCAGCAGCTTGGGGAGTGCAACTAATGAAAAACTGTTTTTT; cdr3_aa: CASSLGSATNEKLFF
j_call: TRBJ1-2; clone_size: -; d_call: -; v_call: TRBV5-1; cdr3_nt: TGCGCCAGCAGCTTGGCCTCAGGGGATGGCTACACCTTC; cdr3_aa: CASSLASGDGYTF
j_call: TRBJ2-7; clone_size: -; d_call: -; v_call: TRBV3-1/TRBV3-2; cdr3_nt: TGTGCCAGCAGCCAAGCAACAGGGTTCTACGAGCAGTACTTC; cdr3_aa: CASSQATGFYEQYF
j_call: TRBJ1-4; clone_size: once; d_call: -; v_call: TRBV5-1; cdr3_nt: TGCGCCAGCAGCCAGGCCCTCGCAACTAATGAAAAACTGTTTTTT; cdr3_aa: CASSQALATNEKLFF
j_call: TRBJ2-3; clone_size: -; d_call: -; v_call: TRBV5-5; cdr3_nt: TGTGCCAGCAGCTTGGGTGTGACAGACACAGATACGCAGTATTTT; cdr3_aa: CASSLGVTDTDTQYF
j_call: TRBJ2-5; clone_size: -; d_call: -; v_call: TRBV20-1; cdr3_nt: TGCAGTGCAAGTGGGACTGGCCAAGAGACCCAGTACTTC; cdr3_aa: CSASGTGQETQYF
j_call: TRBJ2-7; clone_size: -; d_call: TRBD1; v_call: TRBV27; cdr3_nt: TGTGCCAGCAGTTTATCCAGGGGGCCATACGAGCAGTACTTC; cdr3_aa: CASSLSRGPYEQYF
j_call: TRBJ1-4; clone_size: -; d_call: -; v_call: TRBV11-2; cdr3_nt: TGTGCCAGCAGCTTAAAAAGGACACAGTGGGGTCGGGGGGACGAAAAACTGTTTTTT; cdr3_aa: CASSLKRTQWGRGDEKLFF
j_call: TRBJ2-5; clone_size: -; d_call: -; v_call: TRBV12-5; cdr3_nt: TGTGCTAGTGGTTTGGTAAGCTACGAGACCCAGTACTTC; cdr3_aa: CASGLVSYETQYF
j_call: TRBJ2-3; clone_size: -; d_call: -; v_call: TRBV7-9; cdr3_nt: TGTGCCAGCACGGGGCGGACTAGCACAGATACGCAGTATTTT; cdr3_aa: CASTGRTSTDTQYF
j_call: TRBJ1-2; clone_size: once; d_call: -; v_call: TRBV7-2; cdr3_nt: TGTGCCAGCAGCTCCTACCGACAGCCCTATGGCTACACCTTC; cdr3_aa: CASSSYRQPYGYTF
j_call: TRBJ2-1; clone_size: once; d_call: TRBD2; v_call: TRBV14; cdr3_nt: TGTGCCAGCAGCCAGAGTGGGCTAGCGGGGTACAATGAGCAGTTCTTC; cdr3_aa: CASSQSGLAGYNEQFF
j_call: TRBJ2-6; clone_size: -; d_call: TRBD1; v_call: TRBV15; cdr3_nt: TGTGCCACCAGCAGCCTTCACCATCAGGGGGCGGGTGGGGCCAACGTCCTGACTTTC; cdr3_aa: CATSSLHHQGAGGANVLTF
j_call: TRBJ1-4; clone_size: -; d_call: -; v_call: TRBV4-1; cdr3_nt: TGCGCCAGCAGCGCCCCGGGGGGAGAGAATGAAAAACTGTTTTTT; cdr3_aa: CASSAPGGENEKLFF
j_call: TRBJ1-1; clone_size: -; d_call: -; v_call: TRBV7-6; cdr3_nt: TGTGCCAGCAGCTCGGTGGGGGGTCGGGCCCCTGAAGCTTTCTTT; cdr3_aa: CASSSVGGRAPEAFF
j_call: TRBJ1-4; clone_size: -; d_call: TRBD1; v_call: TRBV2; cdr3_nt: TGTGCCAGCGGACGCAGGGGGGCAGGGGAAAAACTGTTTTTT; cdr3_aa: CASGRRGAGEKLFF
j_call: TRBJ1-2; clone_size: once; d_call: -; v_call: TRBV29-1; cdr3_nt: TGCAGCGTTGAAGACAGACTGACTAACTATGGCTACACCTTC; cdr3_aa: CSVEDRLTNYGYTF
j_call: TRBJ2-1; clone_size: -; d_call: -; v_call: TRBV7-9; cdr3_nt: TGTGCCAGCAGCTCCCGACAGAGCCCCTACAATGAGCAGTTCTTC; cdr3_aa: CASSSRQSPYNEQFF
j_call: TRBJ1-3; clone_size: -; d_call: -; v_call: TRBV12-3/TRBV12-4; cdr3_nt: TGTGCCAGCTTTCCCGAGGGGAGGAACACCATATATTTT; cdr3_aa: CASFPEGRNTIYF
j_call: TRBJ2-1; clone_size: -; d_call: TRBD1; v_call: TRBV13; cdr3_nt: TGTGCCAGCAGCTCCGAGACAGGGGGCTTGAACAATGAGCAGTTCTTC; cdr3_aa: CASSSETGGLNNEQFF
j_call: TRBJ1-2; clone_size: -; d_call: TRBD1; v_call: TRBV5-4; cdr3_nt: TGTGCCAGCAGTACGACAGGGATGGAACACTATGGCTACACCTTC; cdr3_aa: CASSTTGMEHYGYTF
j_call: TRBJ2-6; clone_size: -; d_call: TRBD1; v_call: TRBV6-6; cdr3_nt: TGTGCCAGCAGTCGCTGGCCAGGGGGCGCTTCCAATGGGGCCAACGTCCTGACTTTC; cdr3_aa: CASSRWPGGASNGANVLTF
j_call: TRBJ2-5; clone_size: few; d_call: -; v_call: TRBV10-1; cdr3_nt: TGCGCCAGCAGTGAAGGTTCCGGGTTGGAGACCCAGTACTTC; cdr3_aa: CASSEGSGLETQYF
j_call: TRBJ2-7; clone_size: few; d_call: -; v_call: TRBV6-5; cdr3_nt: TGTGCCAGCAGTAGCAGGGACTACGAGCAGTACTTC; cdr3_aa: CASSSRDYEQYF
j_call: TRBJ1-1; clone_size: -; d_call: TRBD1; v_call: TRBV18; cdr3_nt: TGTGCCAGCTCGCCTACAGGGGGCGACACTGAAGCTTTCTTT; cdr3_aa: CASSPTGGDTEAFF
j_call: TRBJ2-1; clone_size: once; d_call: TRBD2; v_call: TRBV11-3; cdr3_nt: TGTGCCAGCAGCTTAGGTTCTAGCGGGGGCTACAATGAGCAGTTCTTC; cdr3_aa: CASSLGSSGGYNEQFF
j_call: TRBJ1-5; clone_size: -; d_call: -; v_call: TRBV6-1; cdr3_nt: TGTGCCAGCAGTGAACAGGGTTGGTATCAGCCCCAGCATTTT; cdr3_aa: CASSEQGWYQPQHF
j_call: TRBJ2-3; clone_size: -; d_call: -; v_call: TRBV12-3/TRBV12-4; cdr3_nt: TGTGCCAGCAGTTCCTCCACAGCAGATACGCAGTATTTT; cdr3_aa: CASSSSTADTQYF
j_call: TRBJ2-7; clone_size: once; d_call: -; v_call: TRBV5-6; cdr3_nt: TGTGCCAGCAGCTTGAACGGCGAGCAGTACTTC; cdr3_aa: CASSLNGEQYF
j_call: TRBJ1-2; clone_size: -; d_call: -; v_call: TRBV3-1/TRBV3-2; cdr3_nt: TGTGCCAGCAGCCAAGACGACAGACGCACCACCTATGGCTACACCTTC; cdr3_aa: CASSQDDRRTTYGYTF
j_call: TRBJ1-2; clone_size: -; d_call: -; v_call: TRBV19; cdr3_nt: TGTGCCAGTAGTATCCGGACAAGTGGGATCTATGGCTACACCTTC; cdr3_aa: CASSIRTSGIYGYTF
j_call: TRBJ2-5; clone_size: -; d_call: -; v_call: TRBV24-1; cdr3_nt: TGTGCCACCAGTGACAGCTCCGTGGGCCCTGGCCAGTACTTC; cdr3_aa: CATSDSSVGPGQYF